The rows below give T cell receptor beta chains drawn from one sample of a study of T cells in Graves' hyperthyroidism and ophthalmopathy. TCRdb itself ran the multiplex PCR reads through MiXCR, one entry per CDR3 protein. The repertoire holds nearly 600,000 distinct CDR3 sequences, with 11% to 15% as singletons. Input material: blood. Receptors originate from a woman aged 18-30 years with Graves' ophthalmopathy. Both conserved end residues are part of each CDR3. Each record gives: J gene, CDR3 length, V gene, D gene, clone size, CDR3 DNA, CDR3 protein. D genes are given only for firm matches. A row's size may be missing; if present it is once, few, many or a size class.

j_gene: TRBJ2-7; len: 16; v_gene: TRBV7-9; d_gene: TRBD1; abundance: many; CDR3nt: TGTGCCAGCAGCCCCCTGGGGACAGGGTCATCCTACGAGCAGTACTTC; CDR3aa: CASSPLGTGSSYEQYF
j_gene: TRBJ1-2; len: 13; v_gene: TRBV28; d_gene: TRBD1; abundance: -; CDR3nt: TGTGCCAGCAATCCGGGACAGGGGGCGCAGGACACCTTC; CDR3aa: CASNPGQGAQDTF
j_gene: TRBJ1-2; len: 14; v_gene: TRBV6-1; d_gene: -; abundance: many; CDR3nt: TGTGCCAGCAGTTACGTGGCAGATAACTATGGCTACACCTTC; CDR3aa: CASSYVADNYGYTF
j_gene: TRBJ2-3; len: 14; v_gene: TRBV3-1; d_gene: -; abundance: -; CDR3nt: TGTGCCAGCAGCCCGGCGGCGAGCACAGATACGCAGTATTTT; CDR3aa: CASSPAASTDTQYF
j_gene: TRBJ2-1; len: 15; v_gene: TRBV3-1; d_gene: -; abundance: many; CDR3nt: TGTGCCAGCAGCCAGGTACTAGCTGGGGGCCGGGAGCAGTTCTTC; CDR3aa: CASSQVLAGGREQFF
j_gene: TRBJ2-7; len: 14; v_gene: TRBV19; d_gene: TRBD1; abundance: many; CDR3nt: TGTGCCAGTAGTCTAATACCGGACAGGGGAAGGCAGTACTTC; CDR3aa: CASSLIPDRGRQYF
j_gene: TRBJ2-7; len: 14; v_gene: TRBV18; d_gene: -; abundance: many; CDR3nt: TGTGCCAGCTCACTCGGATCACCCTACTACGAGCAGTACTTC; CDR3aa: CASSLGSPYYEQYF
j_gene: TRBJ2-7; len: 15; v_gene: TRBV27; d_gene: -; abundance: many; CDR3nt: TGTGCCAGCAGTTTACCTGATACCCCCTCCTACGAGCAGTACTTC; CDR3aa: CASSLPDTPSYEQYF
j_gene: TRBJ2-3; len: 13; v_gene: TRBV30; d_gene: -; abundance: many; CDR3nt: TGTGCCTGGGGGAGAGGGGTCACAGATACGCAGTATTTT; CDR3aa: CAWGRGVTDTQYF
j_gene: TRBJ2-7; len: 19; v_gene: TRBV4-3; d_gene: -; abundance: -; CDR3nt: TGCGCCAGCAGCCAATATTGGTTAAGTGGGGGCAACGATGACTACGAGCAGTACTTC; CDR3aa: CASSQYWLSGGNDDYEQYF
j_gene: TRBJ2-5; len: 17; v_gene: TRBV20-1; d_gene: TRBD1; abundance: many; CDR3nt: TGCAGTGCTAGAGAGGAACCAGGGGGACAGTCCCAAGAGACCCAGTACTTC; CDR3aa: CSAREEPGGQSQETQYF
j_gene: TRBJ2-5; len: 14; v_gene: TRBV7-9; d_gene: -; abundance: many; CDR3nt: TGTGCCAGCAGCTTTCCGGGCGGGCAAGAGACCCAGTACTTC; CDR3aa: CASSFPGGQETQYF
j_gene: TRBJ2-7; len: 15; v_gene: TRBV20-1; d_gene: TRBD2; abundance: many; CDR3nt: TGCAGTGCTGTCTCCGCTAGCGGGAAATCCTACGAGCAGTACTTC; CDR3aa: CSAVSASGKSYEQYF
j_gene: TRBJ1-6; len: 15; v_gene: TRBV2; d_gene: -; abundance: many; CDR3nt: TGTGCCAGCAGTGACAGGGGAGAGGGGGATTCACCCCTCCACTTT; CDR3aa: CASSDRGEGDSPLHF
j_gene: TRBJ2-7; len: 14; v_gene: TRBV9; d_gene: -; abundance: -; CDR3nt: TGTGCCAGCAGCCCGGGGTCGGATTCCTACGAGCAGTACTTC; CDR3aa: CASSPGSDSYEQYF
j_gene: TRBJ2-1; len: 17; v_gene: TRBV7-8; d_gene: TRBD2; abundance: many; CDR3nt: TGTGCCAGCAGCTTAGTCGAGCGGGAGACATTCATCAATGAGCAGTTCTTC; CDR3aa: CASSLVERETFINEQFF
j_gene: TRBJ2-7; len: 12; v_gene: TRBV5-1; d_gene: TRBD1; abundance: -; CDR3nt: TGCGCCAGCAGCCCGGACAGGACGGGGCAGTACTTC; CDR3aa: CASSPDRTGQYF
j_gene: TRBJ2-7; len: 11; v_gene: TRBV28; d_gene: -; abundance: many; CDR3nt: TGTGCCAGCACTCTTTTCCACGAGCAGTACTTC; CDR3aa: CASTLFHEQYF
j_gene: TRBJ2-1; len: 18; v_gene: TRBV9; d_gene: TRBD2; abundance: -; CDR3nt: TGTGCCAGCAGCGTAGAGTTGGGGGGGCTAGCGGGTCACAATGAGCAGTTCTTC; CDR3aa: CASSVELGGLAGHNEQFF
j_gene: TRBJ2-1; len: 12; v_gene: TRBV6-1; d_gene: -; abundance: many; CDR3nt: TGTGCCAGCAGGACGGAGCCGAATGAGCAGTTCTTC; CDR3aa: CASRTEPNEQFF
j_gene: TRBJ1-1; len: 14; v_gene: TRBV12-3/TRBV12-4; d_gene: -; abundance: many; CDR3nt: TGTGCCAGCAGTTCTGGCATCAAAAGATTTGAAGCTTTCTTT; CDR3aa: CASSSGIKRFEAFF
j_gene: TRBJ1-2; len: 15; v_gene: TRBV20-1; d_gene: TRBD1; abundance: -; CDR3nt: TGCAGTGCTCCTCTCCGGACAGGGGGCGGGAGGGGCTACACCTTC; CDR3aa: CSAPLRTGGGRGYTF
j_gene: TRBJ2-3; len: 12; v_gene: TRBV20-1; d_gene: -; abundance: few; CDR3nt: TGCAGTGCTAGAGATCGATCAGATACGCAGTATTTT; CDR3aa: CSARDRSDTQYF
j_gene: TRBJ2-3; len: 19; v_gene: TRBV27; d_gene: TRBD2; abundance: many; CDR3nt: TGTGCCAGCAGTTCTCCGGGACTAGCGGGAGGTGGGGTCACAGATACGCAGTATTTT; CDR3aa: CASSSPGLAGGGVTDTQYF
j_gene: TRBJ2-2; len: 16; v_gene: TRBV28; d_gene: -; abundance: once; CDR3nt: TGTGCCAGCAGAACAGGCGGGTTGGCGAACACCGGGGAGCTGTTTTTT; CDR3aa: CASRTGGLANTGELFF
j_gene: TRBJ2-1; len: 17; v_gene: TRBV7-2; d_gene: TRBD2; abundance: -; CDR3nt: TGTGCCAGCAGCTTATCCCTAGCGGGAGTTCCCTACAATGAGCAGTTCTTC; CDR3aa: CASSLSLAGVPYNEQFF
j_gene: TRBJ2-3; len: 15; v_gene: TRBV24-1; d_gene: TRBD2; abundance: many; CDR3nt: TGTGCCACCAGTGCAAAAGCGGGAAACACAGATACGCAGTATTTT; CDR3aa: CATSAKAGNTDTQYF
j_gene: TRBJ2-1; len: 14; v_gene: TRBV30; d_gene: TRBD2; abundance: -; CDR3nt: TGTGCCTGGAGTGCGGGACTAGCTGTCAATGAGCAGTTCTTC; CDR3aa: CAWSAGLAVNEQFF
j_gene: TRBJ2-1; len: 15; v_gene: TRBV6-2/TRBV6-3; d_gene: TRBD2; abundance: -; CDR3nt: TGTGCCAGCAGATACGGGACTAGCCCTTCTAATGAGCAGTTCTTC; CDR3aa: CASRYGTSPSNEQFF
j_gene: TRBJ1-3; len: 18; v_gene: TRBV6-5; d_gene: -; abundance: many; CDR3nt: TGTGCCAGCAGTACCGAGGGGGTTGGGGCCCACTCTGGAAACACCATATATTTT; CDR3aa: CASSTEGVGAHSGNTIYF
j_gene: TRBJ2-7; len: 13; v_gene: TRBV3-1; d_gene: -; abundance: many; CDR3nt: TGTGCCAGCAGCCAAGTGGGCAGAACGTGGCAGTACTTC; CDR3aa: CASSQVGRTWQYF
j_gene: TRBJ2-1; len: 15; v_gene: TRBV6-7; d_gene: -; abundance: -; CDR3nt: TGTGCCAGCAGTTACTCGGGCCTTAGCTACAATGAGCAGTTCTTC; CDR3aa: CASSYSGLSYNEQFF
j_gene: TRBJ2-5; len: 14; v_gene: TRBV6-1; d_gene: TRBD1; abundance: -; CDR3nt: TGTGCCAGCAGAAAAGGACAGGCCGGGGAGACCCAGTACTTC; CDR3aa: CASRKGQAGETQYF
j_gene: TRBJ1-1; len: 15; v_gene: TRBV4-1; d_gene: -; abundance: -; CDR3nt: TGCGCCAGCAGCCAAGTTAACAACATGAACACTGAAGCTTTCTTT; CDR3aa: CASSQVNNMNTEAFF
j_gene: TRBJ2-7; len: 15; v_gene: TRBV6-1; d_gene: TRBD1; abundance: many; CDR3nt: TGTGCCAGCAGTTCCCTCCGGGACAGGGTCTCCGAGCAGTACTTC; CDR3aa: CASSSLRDRVSEQYF
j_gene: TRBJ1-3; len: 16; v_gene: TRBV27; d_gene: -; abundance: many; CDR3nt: TGTGCCAGCAGTTTAATGGCAGGGATTGCCGGAAACACCATATATTTT; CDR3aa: CASSLMAGIAGNTIYF
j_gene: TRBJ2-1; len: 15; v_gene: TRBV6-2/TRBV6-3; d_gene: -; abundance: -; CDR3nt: TGTGCCAGCAGTAGGACAGTTAGCTCCTACAATGAGCAGTTCTTC; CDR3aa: CASSRTVSSYNEQFF
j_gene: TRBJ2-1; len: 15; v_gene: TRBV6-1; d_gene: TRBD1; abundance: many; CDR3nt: TGTGCCAGCAGTGACGAGAACAGGGGGCTTAATGAGCAGTTCTTC; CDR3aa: CASSDENRGLNEQFF
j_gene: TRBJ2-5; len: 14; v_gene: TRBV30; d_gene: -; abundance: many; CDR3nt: TGTGCCTGGAATTTGGGGGGGCCGGTAGAGACCCAGTACTTC; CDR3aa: CAWNLGGPVETQYF
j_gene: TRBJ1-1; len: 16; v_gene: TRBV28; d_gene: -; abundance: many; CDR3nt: TGTGCCAGCAGTTTTAGTAGGTGGGCTCGAGGGACTGAAGCTTTCTTT; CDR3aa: CASSFSRWARGTEAFF
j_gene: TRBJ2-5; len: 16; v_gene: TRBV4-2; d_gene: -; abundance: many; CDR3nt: TGTGCCAGCAGCCGAGGTAACATCAGGGGCGCAGAGACCCAGTACTTC; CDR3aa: CASSRGNIRGAETQYF
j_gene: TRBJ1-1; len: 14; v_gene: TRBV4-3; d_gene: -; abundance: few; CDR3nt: TGCGCCAGCAGCCAAGATTTGGAGGGCACTGAAGCTTTCTTT; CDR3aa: CASSQDLEGTEAFF
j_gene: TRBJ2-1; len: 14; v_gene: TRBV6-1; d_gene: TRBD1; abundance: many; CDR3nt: TGTGCCAGCAGTTTTACAGGGGCCGGGGATGAGCAGTTCTTC; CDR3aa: CASSFTGAGDEQFF
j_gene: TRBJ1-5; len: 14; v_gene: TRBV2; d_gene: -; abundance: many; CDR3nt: TGTGCCAGCTGCTCCCAGGGACCCAATCAGCCCCAGCATTTT; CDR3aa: CASCSQGPNQPQHF
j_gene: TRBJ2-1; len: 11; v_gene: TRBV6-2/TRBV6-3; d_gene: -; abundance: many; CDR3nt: TGTGCCAGCAGCCGGTCGGGTGAGCAGTTCTTC; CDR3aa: CASSRSGEQFF
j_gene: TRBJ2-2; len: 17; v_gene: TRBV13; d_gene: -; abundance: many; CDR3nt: TGTGCCAGCAGCCTACTCCTAGCGTATGTGAACACCGGGGAGCTGTTTTTT; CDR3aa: CASSLLLAYVNTGELFF
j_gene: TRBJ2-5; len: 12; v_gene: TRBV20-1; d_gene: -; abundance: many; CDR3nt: TGCAGTGCTAGCGGGGGCGAGGGGTCCCAGTACTTC; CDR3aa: CSASGGEGSQYF
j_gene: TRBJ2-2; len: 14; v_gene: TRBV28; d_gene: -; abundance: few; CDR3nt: TGTGCCAGCAGTCCCTTTAAGGGTCCCGGGGAGCTGTTTTTT; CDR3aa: CASSPFKGPGELFF